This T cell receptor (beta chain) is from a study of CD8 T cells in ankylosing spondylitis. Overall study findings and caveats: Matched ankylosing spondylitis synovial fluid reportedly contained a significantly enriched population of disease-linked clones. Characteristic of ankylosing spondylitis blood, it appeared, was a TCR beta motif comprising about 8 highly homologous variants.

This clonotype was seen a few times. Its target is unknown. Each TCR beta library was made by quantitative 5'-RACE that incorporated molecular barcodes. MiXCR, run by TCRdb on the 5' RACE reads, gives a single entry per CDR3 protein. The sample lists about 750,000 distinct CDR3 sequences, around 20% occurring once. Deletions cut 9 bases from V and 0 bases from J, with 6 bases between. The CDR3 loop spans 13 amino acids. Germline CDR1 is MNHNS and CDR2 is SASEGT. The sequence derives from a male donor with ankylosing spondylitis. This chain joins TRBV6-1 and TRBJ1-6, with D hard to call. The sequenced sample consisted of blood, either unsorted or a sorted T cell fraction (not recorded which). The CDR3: CASRDSYNSPLHF. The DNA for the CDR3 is TGTGCCAGTCGGGACTCCTATAATTCACCCCTCCACTTT.